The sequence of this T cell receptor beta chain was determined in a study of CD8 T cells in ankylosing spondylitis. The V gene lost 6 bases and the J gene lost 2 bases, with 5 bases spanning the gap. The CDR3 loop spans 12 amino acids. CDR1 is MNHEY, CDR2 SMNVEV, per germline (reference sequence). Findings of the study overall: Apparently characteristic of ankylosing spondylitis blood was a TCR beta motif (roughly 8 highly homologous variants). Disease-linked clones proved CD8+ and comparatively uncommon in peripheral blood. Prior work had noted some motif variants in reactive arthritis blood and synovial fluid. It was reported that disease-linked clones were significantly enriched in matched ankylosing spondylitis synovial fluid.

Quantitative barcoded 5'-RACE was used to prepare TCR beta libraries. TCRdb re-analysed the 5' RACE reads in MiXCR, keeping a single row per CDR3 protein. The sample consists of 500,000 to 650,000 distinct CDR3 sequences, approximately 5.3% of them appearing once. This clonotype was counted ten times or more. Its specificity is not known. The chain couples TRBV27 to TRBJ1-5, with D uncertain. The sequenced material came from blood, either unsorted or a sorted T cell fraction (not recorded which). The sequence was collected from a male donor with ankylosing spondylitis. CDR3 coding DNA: TGTGCCAGCAGAAATGGCAATCAGCCCCAGCATTTT. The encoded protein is CASRNGNQPQHF.